This entry describes one T cell receptor beta chain. Its antigen is still unknown. The sample originates from a study of response to subunit inactivated influenza vaccine. From the RT-PCR reads, TCRdb called clonotypes with MiXCR, one entry per CDR3 protein. The sample contains under 500,000 distinct CDR3 sequences, about a tenth of which appear only once. Regarding the study as a whole: There was a suggestion from the authors that each seasonal influenza vaccination recruits few new T cells.

Germline CDR1 SGHRS, CDR2 YFSETQ. CDR3 size: 14 residues. With 3 bases removed from V and 4 bases from J, the gap between germline ends came to 13 bases. The starting material was PBMCs from blood, obtained 35 to 45 days after vaccination. This receptor was identified in a man aged 50-60 years who received an inactivated influenza vaccine. This chain connects TRBV5-1 to TRBJ2-5; the D gene could be TRBD1 or TRBD2 (6 bases each). CDR3 sequence (DNA): TGCGCCAGCAGCTCTACTGAGGGGGGAGAGACCCAGTACTTC. This encodes CASSSTEGGETQYF.